The 5 T cell receptor beta chains below were found in one sample sequenced in a study of shared clonotypes between healthy human individuals. Profiled with immunoSEQ multiplex PCR; TCRdb holds only in-frame clones, not every one. There are 2 million or so clones in the sample; less than 95% occur only once, and 0.85% to 1.3% lies in the top ten. The naive CD8 subset, CD45RO-negative cells positively selected for CCR7, excluded terminally differentiated effector memory CD45RA+ cells. Input material: naive CD8+ T cells sorted from blood. Source of these receptors: a man aged 18 to 30 in good health.

The rearrangement uses TRBV7-2 and TRBJ1-3; D perhaps matches TRBD1 (6 bases). Germline V CDR1 and CDR2: SGHTA, FQGNSA. The V and J ends lost 5 bases and 11 bases respectively, with 16 bases between them. The CDR3 runs 13 residues. The DNA for the CDR3 is TGTGCCAGCAGCCAGAAAAGACAGGTCCCCATATATTTT. Amino acids: CASSQKRQVPIYF.

The gene calls are TRBV28 and TRBJ2-5; 9 bases align to TRBD2. The junction had 11 bases not matched to a gene; V was cut back by 6 bases and J by 0 bases. The CDR3 totals 17 residues. Germline CDR1 is MDHEN and CDR2 is SYDVKM. The CDR3 bases are TGTGCCAGCAGGACCGGGACTAGCCGTCTTTACCAAGAGACCCAGTACTTC. Amino acid sequence: CASRTGTSRLYQETQYF.

The gene calls are TRBV13 and TRBJ2-2, with unresolved D. V lost 5 bases and J 1 base, leaving 5 bases between the germline ends. CDR1 is PRHDT and CDR2 is FYEKMQ in the germline V gene (reference sequence). The CDR3 runs 13 residues. Here the CDR3 reads CASSAGNTGELFF. CDR3 nucleotides: TGTGCCAGCAGCGCAGGGAACACCGGGGAGCTGTTTTTT.

The chain is built from TRBV4-2 and TRBJ2-1; 9 bases line up with TRBD2. This CDR3 spans 15 amino acids. Trimming took 7 bases from V and 6 from J; bases not matched to a gene: 10. Per the germline V gene, CDR1 is LGHNA and CDR2 is YNFKEQ. The CDR3 is CASTYGGGAFNEQFF. CDR3 nucleotides: TGTGCCAGCACCTACGGCGGGGGGGCGTTCAATGAGCAGTTCTTC.

Written as DNA, the CDR3 is TGTGCCAGCAGTGTCCGTCCGGGGGGGGCTGAAGCTTTCTTT. Protein: CASSVRPGGAEAFF. The chain carries TRBV28 and TRBJ1-1; weak D call: TRBD1 (5 bases). Germline CDR1 is MDHEN and CDR2 is SYDVKM. The V end was cut by 5 bases, the J end by 6 bases, with 16 bases between. This CDR3 region has 14 residues.